The T cell receptor (beta chain) under discussion was sequenced for a study of T cells in tuberculosis. The table came from immunoSEQ multiplex PCR; TCRdb's copy has only in-frame clones and leaves some out. Among tens of thousands of clones, approximately 91% were seen once, and the ten largest hold 1.5% to 2%. Trimming cost V 0 bases and J 5 bases, with 13 bases left between them. CDR1 and CDR2 (germline): WNHNN, SYGVQD (reference sequence). The CDR3 loop spans 15 amino acids. After thawing and overnight rest, PBMC were stained with GMM-loaded CD1B tetramer, viability dye and anti-CD3 for sorting. C32 glucose monomycolate from Rhodococcus equi was loaded onto the CD1B tetramers.

Input material: CD1b-GMM tetramer-negative cells sorted from PBMCs. The receptor was isolated from an adult woman with latent tuberculosis. The rearrangement links TRBV10-1 to TRBJ1-1; D is unclear. CDR3 DNA: TGCGCCAGCAGTGAGTCTTGGGGAGGTAGAACTGAAGCTTTCTTT. This translates into CASSESWGGRTEAFF.